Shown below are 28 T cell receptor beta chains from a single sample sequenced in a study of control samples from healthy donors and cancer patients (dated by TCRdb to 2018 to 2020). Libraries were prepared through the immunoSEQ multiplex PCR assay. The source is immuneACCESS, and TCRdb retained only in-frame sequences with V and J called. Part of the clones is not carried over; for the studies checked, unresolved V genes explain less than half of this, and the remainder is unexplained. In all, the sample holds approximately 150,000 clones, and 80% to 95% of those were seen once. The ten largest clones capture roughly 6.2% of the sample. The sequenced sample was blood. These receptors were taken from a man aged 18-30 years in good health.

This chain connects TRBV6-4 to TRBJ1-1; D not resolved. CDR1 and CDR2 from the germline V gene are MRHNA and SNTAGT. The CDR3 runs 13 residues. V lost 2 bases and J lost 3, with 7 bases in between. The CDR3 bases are TGTGCCAGCAGTGACCAGAGCTACACTGAAGCTTTCTTT. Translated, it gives CASSDQSYTEAFF.

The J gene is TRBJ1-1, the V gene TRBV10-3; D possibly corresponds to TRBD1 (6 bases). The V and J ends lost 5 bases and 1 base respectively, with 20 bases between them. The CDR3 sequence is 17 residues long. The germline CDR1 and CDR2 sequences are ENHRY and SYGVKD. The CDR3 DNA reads TGTGCCATCAGTAGGACCGACCCTACAGGGCCGAACACTGAAGCTTTCTTT. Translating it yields CAISRTDPTGPNTEAFF.

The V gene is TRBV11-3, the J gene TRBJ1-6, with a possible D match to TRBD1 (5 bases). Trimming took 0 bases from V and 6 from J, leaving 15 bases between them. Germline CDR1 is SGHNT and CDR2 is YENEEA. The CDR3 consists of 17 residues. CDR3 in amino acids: CASSLDLRGPSNSPLHF. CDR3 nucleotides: TGTGCCAGCAGCTTAGATCTGCGGGGCCCCAGTAATTCACCCCTCCACTTT.

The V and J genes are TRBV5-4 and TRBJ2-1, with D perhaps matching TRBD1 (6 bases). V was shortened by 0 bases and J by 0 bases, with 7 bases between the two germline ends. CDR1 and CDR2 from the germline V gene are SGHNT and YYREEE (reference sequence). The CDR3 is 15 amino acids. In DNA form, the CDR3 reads TGTGCCAGCAGCTTGGAAGGGGGCTCCTACAATGAGCAGTTCTTC. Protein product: CASSLEGGSYNEQFF.

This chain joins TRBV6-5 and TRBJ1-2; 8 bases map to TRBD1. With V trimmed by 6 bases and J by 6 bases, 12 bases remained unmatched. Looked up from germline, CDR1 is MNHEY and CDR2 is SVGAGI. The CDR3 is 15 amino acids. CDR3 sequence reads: CASSSRQGSNHGYTF. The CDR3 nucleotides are TGTGCCAGCAGCTCTAGACAGGGGTCGAACCATGGCTACACCTTC.

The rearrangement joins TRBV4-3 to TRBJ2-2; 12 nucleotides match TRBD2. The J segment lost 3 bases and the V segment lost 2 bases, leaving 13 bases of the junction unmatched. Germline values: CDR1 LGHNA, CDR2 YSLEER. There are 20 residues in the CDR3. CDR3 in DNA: TGCGCCAGCAGCCAACGCCGGACTAGCGGGGTGGCTTCCGACACCGGGGAGCTGTTTTTT. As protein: CASSQRRTSGVASDTGELFF.

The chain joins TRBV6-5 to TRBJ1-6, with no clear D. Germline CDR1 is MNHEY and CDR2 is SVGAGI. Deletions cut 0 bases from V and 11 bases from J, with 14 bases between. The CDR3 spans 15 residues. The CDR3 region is CASSYSEGRRTPLHF. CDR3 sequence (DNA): TGTGCCAGCAGTTACTCAGAGGGAAGACGGACACCCCTCCACTTT.

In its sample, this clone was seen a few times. Here the CDR3 DNA reads TGTGCCAGCAGTACACCGGGCCTTAGCAATCAGCCCCAGCATTTT. Its translation: CASSTPGLSNQPQHF. The chain has TRBV28 and TRBJ1-5; D is unresolved. The germline gives CDR1 MDHEN, CDR2 SYDVKM. Trimming removed 5 bases at V and 0 bases at J, with 11 bases between. There are 15 residues in the CDR3.

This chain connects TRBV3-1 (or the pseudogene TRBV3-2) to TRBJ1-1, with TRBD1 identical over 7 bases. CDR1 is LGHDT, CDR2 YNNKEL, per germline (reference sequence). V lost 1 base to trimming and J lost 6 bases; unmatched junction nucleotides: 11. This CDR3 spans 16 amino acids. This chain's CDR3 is CASSQGVRGRGAEAFF. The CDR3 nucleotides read TGTGCCAGCAGCCAAGGTGTTAGGGGCAGGGGGGCTGAAGCTTTCTTT.

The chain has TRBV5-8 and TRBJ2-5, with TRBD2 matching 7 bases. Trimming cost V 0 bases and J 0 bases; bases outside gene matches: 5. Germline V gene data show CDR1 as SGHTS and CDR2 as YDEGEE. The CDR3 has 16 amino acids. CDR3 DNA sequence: TGTGCCAGCAGCTTGGGTAGCGGGCCCCACCAAGAGACCCAGTACTTC. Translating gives CASSLGSGPHQETQYF.

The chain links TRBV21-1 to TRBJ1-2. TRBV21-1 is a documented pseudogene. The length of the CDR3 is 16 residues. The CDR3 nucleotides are TGTGCCAGCAGCAAAGTCCCCCGGGACCGCTCCCTTGGCTACACCTTC. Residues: CASSKVPRDRSLGYTF.

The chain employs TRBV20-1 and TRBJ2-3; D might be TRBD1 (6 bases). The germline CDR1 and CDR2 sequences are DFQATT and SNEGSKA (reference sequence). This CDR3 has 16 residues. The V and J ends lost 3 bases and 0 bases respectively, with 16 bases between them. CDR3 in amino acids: CSASLGAGSSTDTQYF. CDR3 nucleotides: TGCAGTGCTAGTTTGGGGGCGGGCTCCAGCACAGATACGCAGTATTTT.

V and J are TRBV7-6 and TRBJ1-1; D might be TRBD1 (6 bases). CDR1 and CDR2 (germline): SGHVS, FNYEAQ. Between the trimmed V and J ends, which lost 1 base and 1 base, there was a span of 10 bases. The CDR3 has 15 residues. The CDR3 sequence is CASSLGEGGNTEAFF. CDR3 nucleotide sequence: TGTGCCAGCAGCTTAGGGGAAGGGGGGAACACTGAAGCTTTCTTT. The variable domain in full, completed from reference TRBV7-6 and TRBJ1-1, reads GAGVSQSPRYKVTKRGQDVALRCDPISGHVSLYWYRQALGQGPEFLTYFNYEAQQDKSGLPNDRFSAERPEGSISTLTIQRTEQRDSAMYRCASSLGEGGNTEAFFGQGTRLTVV.

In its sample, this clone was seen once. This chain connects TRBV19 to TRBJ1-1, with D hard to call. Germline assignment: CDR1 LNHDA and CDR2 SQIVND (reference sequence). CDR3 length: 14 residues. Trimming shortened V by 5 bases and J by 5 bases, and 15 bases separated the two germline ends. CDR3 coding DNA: TGTGCCAGTAGTTCTTCAGAGGGTGGGACTGAAGCTTTCTTT. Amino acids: CASSSSEGGTEAFF.

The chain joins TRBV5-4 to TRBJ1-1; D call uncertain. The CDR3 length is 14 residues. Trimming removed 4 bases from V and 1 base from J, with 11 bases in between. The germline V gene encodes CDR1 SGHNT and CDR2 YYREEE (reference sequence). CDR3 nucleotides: TGTGCCAGCAGCCCCCTTCGCCCGAACACTGAAGCTTTCTTT. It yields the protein CASSPLRPNTEAFF.

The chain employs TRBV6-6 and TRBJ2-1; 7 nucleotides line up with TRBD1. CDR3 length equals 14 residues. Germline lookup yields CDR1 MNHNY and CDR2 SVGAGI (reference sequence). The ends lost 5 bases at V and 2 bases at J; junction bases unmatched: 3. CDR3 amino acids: CASSPTGPYNEQFF. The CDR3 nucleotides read TGTGCCAGCAGTCCGACAGGGCCCTACAATGAGCAGTTCTTC.

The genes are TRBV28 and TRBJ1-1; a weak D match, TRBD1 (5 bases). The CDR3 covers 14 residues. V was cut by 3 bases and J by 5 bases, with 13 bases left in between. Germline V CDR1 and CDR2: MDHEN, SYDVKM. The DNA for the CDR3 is TGTGCCAGCAGTTTTCGCCAGGGTTGGACTGAAGCTTTCTTT. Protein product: CASSFRQGWTEAFF.

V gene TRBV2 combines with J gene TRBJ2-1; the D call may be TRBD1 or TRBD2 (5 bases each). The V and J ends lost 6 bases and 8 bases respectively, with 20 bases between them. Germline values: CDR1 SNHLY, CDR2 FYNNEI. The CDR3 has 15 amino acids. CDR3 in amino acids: CASRPRDAMVDEQFF. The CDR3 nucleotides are TGTGCCAGCAGGCCCCGGGACGCGATGGTCGATGAGCAGTTCTTC.

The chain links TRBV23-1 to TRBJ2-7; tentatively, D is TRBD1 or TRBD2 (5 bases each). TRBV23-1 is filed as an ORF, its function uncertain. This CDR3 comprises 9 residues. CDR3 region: CTLGDEQYF. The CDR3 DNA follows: TGCACCCTGGGGGACGAGCAGTACTTC.

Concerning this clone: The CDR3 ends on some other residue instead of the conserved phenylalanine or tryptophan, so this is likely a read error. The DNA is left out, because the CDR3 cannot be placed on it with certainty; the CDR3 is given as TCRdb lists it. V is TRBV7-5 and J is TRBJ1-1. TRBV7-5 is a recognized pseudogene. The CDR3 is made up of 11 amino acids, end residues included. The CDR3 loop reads CARSHKSGRVL.

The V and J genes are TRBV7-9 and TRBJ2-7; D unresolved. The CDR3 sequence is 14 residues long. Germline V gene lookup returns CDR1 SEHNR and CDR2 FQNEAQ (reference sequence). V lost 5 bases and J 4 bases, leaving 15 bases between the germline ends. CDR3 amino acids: CASSPLGRLYEQYF. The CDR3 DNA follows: TGTGCCAGCAGCCCATTGGGCAGGTTATACGAGCAGTACTTC.

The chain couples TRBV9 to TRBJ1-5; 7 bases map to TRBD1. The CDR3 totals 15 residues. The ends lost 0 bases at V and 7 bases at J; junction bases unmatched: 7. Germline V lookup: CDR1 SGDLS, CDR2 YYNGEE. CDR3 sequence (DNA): TGTGCCAGCAGCGTAGAAGGGGGACAGTTCCAGCCCCAGCATTTT. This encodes CASSVEGGQFQPQHF.

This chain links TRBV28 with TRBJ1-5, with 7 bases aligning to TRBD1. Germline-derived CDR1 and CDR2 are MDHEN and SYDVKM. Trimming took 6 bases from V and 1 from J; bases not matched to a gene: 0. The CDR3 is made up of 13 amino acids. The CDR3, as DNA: TGTGCCAGCAGGACAGGGAGCAATCAGCCCCAGCATTTT. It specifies CASRTGSNQPQHF.

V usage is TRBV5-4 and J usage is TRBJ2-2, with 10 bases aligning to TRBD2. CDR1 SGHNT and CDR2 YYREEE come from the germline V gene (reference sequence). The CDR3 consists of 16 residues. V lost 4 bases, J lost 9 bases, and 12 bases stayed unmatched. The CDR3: CASSRPLAGASWELFF. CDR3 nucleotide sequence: TGTGCCAGCAGCCGGCCCCTAGCGGGAGCGTCCTGGGAGCTGTTTTTT.

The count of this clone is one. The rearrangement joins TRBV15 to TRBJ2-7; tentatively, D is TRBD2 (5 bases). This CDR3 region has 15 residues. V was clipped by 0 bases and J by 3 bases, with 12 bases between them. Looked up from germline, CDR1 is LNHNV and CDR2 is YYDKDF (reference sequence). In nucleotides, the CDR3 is TGTGCCACCAGCAGAGACCGGGATCCCCTCTACGAGCAGTACTTC. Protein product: CATSRDRDPLYEQYF. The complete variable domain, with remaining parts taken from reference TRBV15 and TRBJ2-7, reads DAMVIQNPRYQVTQFGKPVTLSCSQTLNHNVMYWYQQKSSQAPKLLFHYYDKDFNNEADTPDNFQSRRPNTSFCFLDIRSPGLGDTAMYLCATSRDRDPLYEQYFGPGTRLTVT.

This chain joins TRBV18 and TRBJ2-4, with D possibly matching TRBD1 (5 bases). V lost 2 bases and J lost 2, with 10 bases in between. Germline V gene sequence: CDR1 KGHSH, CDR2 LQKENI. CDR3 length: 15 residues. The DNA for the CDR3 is TGTGCCAGCTCACCATGGCAGGGAACCAAAAACATTCAGTACTTC. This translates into CASSPWQGTKNIQYF.

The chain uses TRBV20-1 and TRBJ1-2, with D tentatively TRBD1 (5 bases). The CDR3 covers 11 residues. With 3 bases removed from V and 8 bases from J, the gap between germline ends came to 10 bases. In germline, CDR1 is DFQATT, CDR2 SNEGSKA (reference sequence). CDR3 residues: CSASQGHGYTF. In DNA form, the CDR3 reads TGCAGTGCTAGTCAAGGACACGGCTACACCTTC.

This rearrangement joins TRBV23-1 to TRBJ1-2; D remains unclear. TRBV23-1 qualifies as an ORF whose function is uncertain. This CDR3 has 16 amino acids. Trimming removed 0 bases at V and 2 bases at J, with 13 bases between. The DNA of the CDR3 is TGCGCCAGCAGTCAATCGACGACACGGAAGAACTATGGCTACACCTTC. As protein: CASSQSTTRKNYGYTF.